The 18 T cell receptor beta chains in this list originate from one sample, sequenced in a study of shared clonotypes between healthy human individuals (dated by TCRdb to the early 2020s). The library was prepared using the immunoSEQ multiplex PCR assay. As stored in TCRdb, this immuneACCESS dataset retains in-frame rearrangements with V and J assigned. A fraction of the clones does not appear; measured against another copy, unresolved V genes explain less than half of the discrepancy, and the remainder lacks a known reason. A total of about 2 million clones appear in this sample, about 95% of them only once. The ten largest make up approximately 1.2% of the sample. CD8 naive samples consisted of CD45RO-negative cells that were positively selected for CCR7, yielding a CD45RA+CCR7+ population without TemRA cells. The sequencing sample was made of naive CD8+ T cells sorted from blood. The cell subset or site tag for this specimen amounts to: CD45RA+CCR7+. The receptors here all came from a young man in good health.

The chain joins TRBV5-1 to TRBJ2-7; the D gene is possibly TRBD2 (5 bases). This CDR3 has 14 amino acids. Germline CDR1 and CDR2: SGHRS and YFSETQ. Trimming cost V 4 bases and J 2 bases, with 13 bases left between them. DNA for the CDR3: TGCGCCAGCAGCGTGGGAGCGAACACCTACGAGCAGTACTTC. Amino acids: CASSVGANTYEQYF. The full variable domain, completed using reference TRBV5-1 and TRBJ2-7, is KAGVTQTPRYLIKTRGQQVTLSCSPISGHRSVSWYQQTPGQGLQFLFEYFSETQRNKGNFPGRFSGRQFSNSRSEMNVSTLELGDSALYLCASSVGANTYEQYFGPGTRLTVT.

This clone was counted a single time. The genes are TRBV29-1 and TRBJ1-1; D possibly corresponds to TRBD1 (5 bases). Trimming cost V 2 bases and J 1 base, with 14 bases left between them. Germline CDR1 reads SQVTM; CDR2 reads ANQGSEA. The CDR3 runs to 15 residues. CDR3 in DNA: TGCAGCGTTGAATCTCTCCCGACAGAGAACACTGAAGCTTTCTTT. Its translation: CSVESLPTENTEAFF.

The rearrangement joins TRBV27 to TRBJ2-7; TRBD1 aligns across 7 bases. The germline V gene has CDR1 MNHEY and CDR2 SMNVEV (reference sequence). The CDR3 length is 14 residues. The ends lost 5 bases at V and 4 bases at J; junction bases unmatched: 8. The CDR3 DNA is TGTGCCAGCAGTGAGGGTGCAGGGGGTTACGAGCAGTACTTC. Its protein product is CASSEGAGGYEQYF.

The CDR3 loop reads CASSEGGAGDTGELFF. For the CDR3, the DNA is TGTGCCAGCAGTGAAGGAGGAGCAGGGGACACCGGGGAGCTGTTTTTT. The chain is built from TRBV2 and TRBJ2-2; TRBD1 might be the D (6 bases). Trimming removed 1 base at V and 3 bases at J, with 12 bases between. Looked up from germline, CDR1 is SNHLY and CDR2 is FYNNEI. The CDR3 loop spans 16 amino acids.

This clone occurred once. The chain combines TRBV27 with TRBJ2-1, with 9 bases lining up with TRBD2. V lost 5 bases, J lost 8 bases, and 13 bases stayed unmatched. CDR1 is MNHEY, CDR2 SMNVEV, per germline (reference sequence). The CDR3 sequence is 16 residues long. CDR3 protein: CASSIIAGDALDEQFF. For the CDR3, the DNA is TGTGCCAGCAGTATCATAGCGGGGGACGCCCTCGATGAGCAGTTCTTC.

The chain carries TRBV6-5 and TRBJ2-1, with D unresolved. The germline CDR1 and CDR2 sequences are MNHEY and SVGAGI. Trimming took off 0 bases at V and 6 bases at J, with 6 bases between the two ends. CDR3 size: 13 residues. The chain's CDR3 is CASSYSNVNEQFF. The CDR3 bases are TGTGCCAGCAGTTACTCGAACGTCAATGAGCAGTTCTTC.

This CDR3 reads CASSFGATRYEQYF. The CDR3 coding sequence is TGTGCCAGCAGCTTTGGGGCGACCCGCTACGAGCAGTACTTC. V is TRBV5-5 and J is TRBJ2-7, with D perhaps TRBD1 (5 bases). Germline values: CDR1 SGHKS, CDR2 YYEKEE (reference sequence). The V gene lost 2 bases and the J gene lost 3 bases, with 12 bases spanning the gap. The CDR3 is made up of 14 amino acids.

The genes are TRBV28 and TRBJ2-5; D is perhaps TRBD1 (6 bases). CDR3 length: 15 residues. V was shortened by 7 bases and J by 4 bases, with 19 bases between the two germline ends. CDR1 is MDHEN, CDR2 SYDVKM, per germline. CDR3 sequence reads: CASTIHGVGGETQYF. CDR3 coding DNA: TGTGCCAGCACCATTCATGGGGTAGGGGGAGAGACCCAGTACTTC.

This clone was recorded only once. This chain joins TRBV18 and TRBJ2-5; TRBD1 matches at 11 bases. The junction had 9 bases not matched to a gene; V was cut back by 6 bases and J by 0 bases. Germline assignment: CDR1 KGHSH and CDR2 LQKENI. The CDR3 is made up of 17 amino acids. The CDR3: CASSPDRGPLYQETQYF. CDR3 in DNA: TGTGCCAGCTCTCCGGACAGGGGGCCCCTGTACCAAGAGACCCAGTACTTC.

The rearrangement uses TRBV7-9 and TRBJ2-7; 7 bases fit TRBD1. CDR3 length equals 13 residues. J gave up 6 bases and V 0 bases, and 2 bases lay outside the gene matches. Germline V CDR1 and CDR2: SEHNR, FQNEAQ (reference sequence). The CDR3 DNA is TGTGCCAGCAGCTTAGCGGGGACAGTCGAGCAGTACTTC. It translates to CASSLAGTVEQYF. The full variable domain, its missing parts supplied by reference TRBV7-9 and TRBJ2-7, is DTGVSQNPRHKITKRGQNVTFRCDPISEHNRLYWYRQTLGQGPEFLTYFQNEAQLEKSRLLSDRFSAERPKGSFSTLEIQRTEQGDSAMYLCASSLAGTVEQYFGPGTRLTVT.

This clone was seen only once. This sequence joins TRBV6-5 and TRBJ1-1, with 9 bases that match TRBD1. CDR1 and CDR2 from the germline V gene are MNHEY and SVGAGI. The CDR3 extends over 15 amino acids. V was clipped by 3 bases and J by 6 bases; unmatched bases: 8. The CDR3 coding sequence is TGTGCCAGCAGTTATTCTACAGGGGGCCACTCTGAAGCTTTCTTT. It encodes CASSYSTGGHSEAFF.

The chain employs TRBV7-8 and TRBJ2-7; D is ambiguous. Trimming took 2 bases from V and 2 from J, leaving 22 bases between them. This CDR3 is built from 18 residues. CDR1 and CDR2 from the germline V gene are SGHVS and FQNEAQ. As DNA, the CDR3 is TGTGCCAGCAGCTTACAGTTAGTAGGCGGCCTAGTAACCTACGAGCAGTACTTC. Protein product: CASSLQLVGGLVTYEQYF.

CDR3 sequence reads: CSVEGGNVFGYTF. As DNA, the CDR3 is TGCAGCGTTGAAGGGGGCAACGTCTTCGGCTACACCTTC. The V gene is TRBV29-1, the J gene TRBJ1-2, with a weak D call TRBD1 (5 bases). The germline CDR1 and CDR2 sequences are SQVTM and ANQGSEA. Trimming pared 1 base from V and 8 bases from J, leaving 14 bases between. The CDR3 has 13 residues.

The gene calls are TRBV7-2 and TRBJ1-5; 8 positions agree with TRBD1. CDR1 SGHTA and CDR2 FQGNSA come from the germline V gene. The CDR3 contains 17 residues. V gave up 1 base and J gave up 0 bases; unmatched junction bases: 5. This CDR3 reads CASSLVFGQGSNQPQHF. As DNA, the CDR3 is TGTGCCAGCAGCTTAGTATTCGGACAGGGTAGCAATCAGCCCCAGCATTTT.

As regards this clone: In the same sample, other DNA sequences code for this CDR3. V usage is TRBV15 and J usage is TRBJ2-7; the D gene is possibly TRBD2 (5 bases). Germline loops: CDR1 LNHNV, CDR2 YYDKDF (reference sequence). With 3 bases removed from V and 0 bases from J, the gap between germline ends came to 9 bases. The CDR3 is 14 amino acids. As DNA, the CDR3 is TGTGCCACCAGCAGCGGAGGCGGCTCCTACGAGCAGTACTTC. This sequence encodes CATSSGGGSYEQYF.

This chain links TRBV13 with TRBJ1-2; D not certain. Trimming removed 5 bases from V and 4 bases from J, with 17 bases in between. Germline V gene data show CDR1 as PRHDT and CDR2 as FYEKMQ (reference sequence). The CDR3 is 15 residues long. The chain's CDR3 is CASSQPREGTYGYTF. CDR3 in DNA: TGTGCCAGCAGCCAGCCGAGGGAGGGTACCTATGGCTACACCTTC.

The CDR3 sequence is CASSPDRFSYEQYF. The CDR3 DNA is TGCGCCAGCAGCCCTGACAGGTTTTCCTACGAGCAGTACTTC. The chain uses TRBV4-1 and TRBJ2-7; tentatively, D is TRBD1 (6 bases). Germline V CDR1 and CDR2: MGHRA, YSYEKL. The CDR3 has 14 residues. The V end lost 4 bases, the J end lost 1 base, and 11 bases lay between the germline ends.

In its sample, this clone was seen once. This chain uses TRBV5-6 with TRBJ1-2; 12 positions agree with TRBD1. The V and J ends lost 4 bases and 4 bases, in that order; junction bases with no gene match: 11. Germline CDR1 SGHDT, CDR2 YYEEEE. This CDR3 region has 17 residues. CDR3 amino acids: CASSPTGQGALGYGYTF. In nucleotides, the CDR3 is TGTGCCAGCAGCCCGACGGGACAGGGGGCCCTCGGCTATGGCTACACCTTC.